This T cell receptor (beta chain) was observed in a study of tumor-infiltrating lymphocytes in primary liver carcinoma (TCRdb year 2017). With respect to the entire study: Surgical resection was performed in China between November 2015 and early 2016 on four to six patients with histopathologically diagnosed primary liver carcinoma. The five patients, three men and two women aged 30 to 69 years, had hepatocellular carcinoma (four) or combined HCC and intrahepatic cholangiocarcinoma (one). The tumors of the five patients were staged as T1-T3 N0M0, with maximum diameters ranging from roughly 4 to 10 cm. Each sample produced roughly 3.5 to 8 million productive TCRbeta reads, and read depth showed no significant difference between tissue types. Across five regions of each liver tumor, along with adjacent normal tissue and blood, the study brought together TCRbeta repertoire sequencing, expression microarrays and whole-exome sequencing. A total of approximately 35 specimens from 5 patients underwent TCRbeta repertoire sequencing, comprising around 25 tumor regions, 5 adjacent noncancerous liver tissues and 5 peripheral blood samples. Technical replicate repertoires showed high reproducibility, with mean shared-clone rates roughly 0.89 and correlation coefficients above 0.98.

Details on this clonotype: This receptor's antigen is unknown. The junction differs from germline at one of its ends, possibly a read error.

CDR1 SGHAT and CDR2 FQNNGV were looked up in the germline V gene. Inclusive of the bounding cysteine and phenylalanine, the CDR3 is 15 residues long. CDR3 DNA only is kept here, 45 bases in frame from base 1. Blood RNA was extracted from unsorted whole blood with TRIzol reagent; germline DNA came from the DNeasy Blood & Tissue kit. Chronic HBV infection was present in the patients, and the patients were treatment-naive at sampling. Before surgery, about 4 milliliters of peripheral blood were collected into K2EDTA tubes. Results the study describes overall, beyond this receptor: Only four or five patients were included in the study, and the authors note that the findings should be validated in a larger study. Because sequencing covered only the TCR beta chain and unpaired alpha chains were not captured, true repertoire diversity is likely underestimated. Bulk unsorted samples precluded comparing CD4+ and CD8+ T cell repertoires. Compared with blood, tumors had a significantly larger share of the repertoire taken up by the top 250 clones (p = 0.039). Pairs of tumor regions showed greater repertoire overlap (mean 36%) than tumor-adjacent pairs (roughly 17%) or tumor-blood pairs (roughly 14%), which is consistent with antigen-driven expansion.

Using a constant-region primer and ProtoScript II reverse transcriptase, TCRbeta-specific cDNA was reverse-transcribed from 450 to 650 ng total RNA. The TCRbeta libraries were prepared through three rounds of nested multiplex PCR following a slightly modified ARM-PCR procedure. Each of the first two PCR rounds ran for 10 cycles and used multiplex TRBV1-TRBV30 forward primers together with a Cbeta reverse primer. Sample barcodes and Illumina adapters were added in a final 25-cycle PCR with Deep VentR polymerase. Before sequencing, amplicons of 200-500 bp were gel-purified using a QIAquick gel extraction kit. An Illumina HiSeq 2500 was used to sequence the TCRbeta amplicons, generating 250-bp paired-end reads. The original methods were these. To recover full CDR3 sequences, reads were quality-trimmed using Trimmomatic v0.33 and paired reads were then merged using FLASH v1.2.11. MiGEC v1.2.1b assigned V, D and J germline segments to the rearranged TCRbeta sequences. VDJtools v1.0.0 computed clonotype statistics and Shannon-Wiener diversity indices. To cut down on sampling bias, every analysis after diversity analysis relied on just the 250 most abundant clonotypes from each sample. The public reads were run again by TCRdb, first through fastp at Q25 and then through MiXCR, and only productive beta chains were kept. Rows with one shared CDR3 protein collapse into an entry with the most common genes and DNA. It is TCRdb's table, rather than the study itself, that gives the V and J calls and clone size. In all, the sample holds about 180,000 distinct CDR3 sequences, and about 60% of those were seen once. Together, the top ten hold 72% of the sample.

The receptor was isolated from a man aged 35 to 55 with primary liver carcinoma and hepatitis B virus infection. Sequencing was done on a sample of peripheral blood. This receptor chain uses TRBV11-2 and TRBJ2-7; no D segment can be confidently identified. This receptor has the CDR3 CASSLEYCSSYKQYF. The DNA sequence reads TGTGCCAGCAGCTTAGAGTATTGCAGCTCCTACAAGCAGTACTTC.